Each of the 9 T cell receptor beta chains below was sequenced from the same sample in a study of a mutant IDH1 vaccine in newly diagnosed glioma. Time point of the sample: week 47, end of study. With topical imiquimod, each dose of the vaccine consisted of 300 ug of mutant IDH1 20-mer peptide. No antigens are known for them. Assay: immunoSEQ multiplex PCR; the TCRdb copy retains only in-frame clones and omits some. The table has 35,000 to 40,000 clones, about 75% seen once. The sample was PBMCs, taken from a glioma patient whose treatment included an IDH1 peptide vaccine. Source of these receptors: a man between 40 and 49 years old with glioma.

In this sample, this clone turned up a few times. The chain recombines TRBV5-4 with TRBJ1-1; D gene ambiguous. Per germline, CDR1 SGHNT and CDR2 YYREEE (reference sequence). This CDR3 spans 14 amino acids. V lost 2 bases to trimming and J lost 1 base, with 9 bases between them. CDR3 nucleotide sequence: TGTGCCAGCAGCTTCGGGGTCGGGAACACTGAAGCTTTCTTT. Its translation is CASSFGVGNTEAFF.

V and J are TRBV5-1 and TRBJ2-2; 8 positions match TRBD1. This CDR3 region has 15 residues. CDR1 and CDR2 from the germline V gene are SGHRS and YFSETQ. The V gene end was trimmed by 3 bases and the J gene end by 4 bases; junction bases not matched to a gene: 5. The CDR3 is CASSSPGGRTGELFF. The CDR3 DNA follows: TGCGCCAGCAGCTCACCAGGGGGCCGCACCGGGGAGCTGTTTTTT.

This clone came up a few times. The gene calls are TRBV7-6 and TRBJ2-5; D unresolved. Trimming cost V 4 bases and J 2 bases, with 23 bases left between them. The CDR3 sequence is 18 residues long. Germline CDR1 SGHVS, CDR2 FNYEAQ. Here the CDR3 reads CASSSSSRSEAVQETQYF. Here the CDR3 DNA reads TGTGCCAGCAGCTCGTCGTCCAGGAGCGAGGCGGTTCAAGAGACCCAGTACTTC.

This chain links TRBV19 with TRBJ2-7; 9 nucleotides agree with TRBD1. The germline V gene has CDR1 LNHDA and CDR2 SQIVND (reference sequence). Unmatched junction bases numbered 7, after V lost 8 bases and J lost 2 bases. CDR3 size: 14 residues. The CDR3 sequence: CASQGGQGPYEQYF. CDR3 bases: TGTGCCAGTCAGGGGGGACAGGGACCCTACGAGCAGTACTTC.

The chain uses TRBV19 and TRBJ1-2; D gene ambiguous. The CDR3 consists of 15 residues. V was pared by 2 bases and J by 7 bases, with 17 bases between. CDR1 is LNHDA and CDR2 is SQIVND in the germline V gene (reference sequence). As DNA, the CDR3 is TGTGCCAGTAGTATAAGGACGGCCCTCAACATTGGCTACACCTTC. As protein: CASSIRTALNIGYTF.

In its sample, this clone was seen a few times. This rearrangement joins TRBV7-2 to TRBJ1-1; no firm D call. This CDR3 region has 13 residues. V was trimmed by 6 bases and J by 4 bases, leaving 12 bases between them. Germline values: CDR1 SGHTA, CDR2 FQGNSA. CDR3 bases: TGTGCCAGCAGTCTCGGGCAGATCACTGAAGCTTTCTTT. This gives the protein CASSLGQITEAFF.

This clone was seen only a few times. The chain carries TRBV2 and TRBJ1-5; D unclear. The length of the CDR3 is 13 residues. Germline-derived CDR1 and CDR2 are SNHLY and FYNNEI. Trimming shortened V by 5 bases and J by 4 bases, and 9 bases separated the two germline ends. DNA for the CDR3: TGTGCCAGCAGTCGAGACCAAAATCAGCCCCAGCATTTT. This translates into CASSRDQNQPQHF. Drawing the rest from reference TRBV2 and TRBJ1-5, the complete variable domain is EPEVTQTPSHQVTQMGQEVILRCVPISNHLYFYWYRQILGQKVEFLVSFYNNEISEKSEIFDDQFSVERPDGSNFTLKIRSTKLEDSAMYFCASSRDQNQPQHFGDGTRLSIL.

The chain joins TRBV13 to TRBJ1-1; 7 bases align to TRBD1. CDR1 is PRHDT, CDR2 FYEKMQ, per germline (reference sequence). Germline trimming cut 3 bases from V and 7 bases from J; bases unmatched to any gene: 8. The CDR3 length is 14 residues. The CDR3 here is CASSFRGTAYEAFF. The DNA of the CDR3 is TGTGCCAGCAGCTTTAGGGGGACAGCATATGAAGCTTTCTTT. Filled out from reference TRBV13 and TRBJ1-1, the complete variable domain reads AAGVIQSPRHLIKEKRETATLKCYPIPRHDTVYWYQQGPGQDPQFLISFYEKMQSDKGSIPDRFSAQQFSDYHSELNMSSLELGDSALYFCASSFRGTAYEAFFGQGTRLTVV.

V usage is TRBV4-1 and J usage is TRBJ2-3; D is unresolved. The CDR3 has 15 residues. Per the germline V gene, CDR1 is MGHRA and CDR2 is YSYEKL. The V and J ends lost 0 bases and 0 bases respectively, with 7 bases between them. DNA for the CDR3: TGCGCCAGCAGCCAAGATCACCCTAGCACAGATACGCAGTATTTT. This sequence encodes CASSQDHPSTDTQYF.